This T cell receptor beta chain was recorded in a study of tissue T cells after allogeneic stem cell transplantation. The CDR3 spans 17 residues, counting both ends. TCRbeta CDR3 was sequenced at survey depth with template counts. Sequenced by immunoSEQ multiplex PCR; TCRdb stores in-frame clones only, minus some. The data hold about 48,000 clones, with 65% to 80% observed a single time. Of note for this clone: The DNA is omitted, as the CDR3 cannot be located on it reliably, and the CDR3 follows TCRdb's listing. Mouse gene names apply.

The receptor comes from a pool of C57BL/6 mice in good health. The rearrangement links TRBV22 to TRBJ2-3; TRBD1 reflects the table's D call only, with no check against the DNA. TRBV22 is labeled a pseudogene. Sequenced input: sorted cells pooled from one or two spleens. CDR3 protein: CASSCVAGGSSAETLYF.